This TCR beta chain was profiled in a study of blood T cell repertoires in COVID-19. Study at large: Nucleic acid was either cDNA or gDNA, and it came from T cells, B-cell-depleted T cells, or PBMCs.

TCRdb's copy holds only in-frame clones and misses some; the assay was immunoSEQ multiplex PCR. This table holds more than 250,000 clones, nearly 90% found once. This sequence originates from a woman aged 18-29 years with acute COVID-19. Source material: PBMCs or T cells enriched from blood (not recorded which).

In DNA, the CDR3 is TGTGCCTGGAGTGTATCTGGACAGGGGGCGTATGGCTACACCTTC. This codes for CAWSVSGQGAYGYTF. V gene TRBV30 combines with J gene TRBJ1-2; 11 bases fit TRBD1. Germline lookup yields CDR1 GTSNPN and CDR2 SVGIG (reference sequence). The length of the CDR3 is 15 residues. The ends lost 0 bases at V and 5 bases at J; junction bases unmatched: 5.